The present T cell receptor (beta chain) was sequenced within a study of identical twins. Trimming stripped 4 bases from V and 3 bases from J, with 12 bases between. This CDR3 spans 14 amino acids. Per the germline V gene, CDR1 is LGHDT and CDR2 is YNNKEL (reference sequence). Study results and limitations: There was an excess of low generation probability in the out-of-frame alpha sequences that twins shared. Insertions were fewer in abundant cord blood beta clonotypes, whereas memory repertoires showed none of this pattern.

As for this clonotype: Its target is not known.

The cDNA had a unique molecular identifier and a template-switch universal primer site. One entry per CDR3 protein, called by TCRdb with MiXCR from the 5' RACE reads. This table has more than 250,000 distinct CDR3 sequences, roughly 8.6% appearing once. The data were also submitted as part of a second study, on yellow fever vaccine responses in identical twins.

The chain carries TRBV3-1 and TRBJ2-5, with D uncertain. This clonotype was sampled from a woman aged 18-35 years in good health. Input material: memory (CD45RO+) T cells sorted from blood. The CDR3 DNA reads as TGTGCCAGCAGCCCTAACCTTGGTAAAGAGACCCAGTACTTC. Protein: CASSPNLGKETQYF.